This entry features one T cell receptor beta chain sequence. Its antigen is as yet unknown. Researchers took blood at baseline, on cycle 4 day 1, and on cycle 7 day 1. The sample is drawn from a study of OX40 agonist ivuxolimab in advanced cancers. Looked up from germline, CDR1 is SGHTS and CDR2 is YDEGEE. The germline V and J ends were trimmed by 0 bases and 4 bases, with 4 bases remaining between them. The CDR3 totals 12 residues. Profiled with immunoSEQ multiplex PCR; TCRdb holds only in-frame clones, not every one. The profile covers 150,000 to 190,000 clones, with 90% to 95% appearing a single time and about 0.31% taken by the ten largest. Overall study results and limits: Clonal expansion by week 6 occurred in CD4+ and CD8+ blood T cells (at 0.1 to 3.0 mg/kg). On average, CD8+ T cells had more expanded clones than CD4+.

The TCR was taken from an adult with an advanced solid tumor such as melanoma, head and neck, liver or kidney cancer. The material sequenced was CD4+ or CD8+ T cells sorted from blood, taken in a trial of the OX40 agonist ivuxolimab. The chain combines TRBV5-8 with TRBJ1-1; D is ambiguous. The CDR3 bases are TGTGCCAGCAGCTTGGGACGCACTGAAGCTTTCTTT. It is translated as CASSLGRTEAFF.